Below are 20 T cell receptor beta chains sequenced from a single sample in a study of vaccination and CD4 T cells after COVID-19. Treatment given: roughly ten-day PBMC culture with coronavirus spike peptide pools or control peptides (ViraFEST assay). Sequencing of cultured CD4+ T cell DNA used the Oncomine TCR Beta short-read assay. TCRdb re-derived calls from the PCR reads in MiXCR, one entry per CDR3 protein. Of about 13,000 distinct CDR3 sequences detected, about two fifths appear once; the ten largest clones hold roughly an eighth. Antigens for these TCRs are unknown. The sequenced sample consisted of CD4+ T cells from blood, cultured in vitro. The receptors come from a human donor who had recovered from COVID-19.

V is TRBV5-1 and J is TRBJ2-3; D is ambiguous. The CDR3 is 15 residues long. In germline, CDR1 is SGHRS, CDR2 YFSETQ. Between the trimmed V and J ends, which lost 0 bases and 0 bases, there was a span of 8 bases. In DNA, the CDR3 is TGCGCCAGCAGCTTGGTCGGACCAAGCACAGATACGCAGTATTTT. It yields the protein CASSLVGPSTDTQYF.

DNA of the CDR3: TGCGCCAGCAGCTTGGACGGTCTTAACACCGGGGAGCTGTTTTTT. Residues: CASSLDGLNTGELFF. This chain connects TRBV5-1 to TRBJ2-2, with D unclear. The CDR3 length is 15 residues. Trimming shortened V by 0 bases and J by 2 bases, and 8 bases separated the two germline ends. The germline V gene encodes CDR1 SGHRS and CDR2 YFSETQ.

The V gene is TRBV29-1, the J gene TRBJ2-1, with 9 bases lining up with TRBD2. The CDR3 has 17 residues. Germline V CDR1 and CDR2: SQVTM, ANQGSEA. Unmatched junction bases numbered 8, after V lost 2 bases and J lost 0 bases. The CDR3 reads CSVEPSGRFYSYNEQFF. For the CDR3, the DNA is TGCAGCGTTGAACCGAGCGGGAGGTTTTACTCCTACAATGAGCAGTTCTTC.

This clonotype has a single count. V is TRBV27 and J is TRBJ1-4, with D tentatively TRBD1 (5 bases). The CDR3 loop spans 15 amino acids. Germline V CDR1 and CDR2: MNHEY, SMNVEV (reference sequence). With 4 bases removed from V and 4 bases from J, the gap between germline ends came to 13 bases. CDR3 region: CASSSSWDRNEKLFF. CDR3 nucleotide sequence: TGTGCCAGCAGTTCCTCCTGGGACCGTAATGAAAAACTGTTTTTT. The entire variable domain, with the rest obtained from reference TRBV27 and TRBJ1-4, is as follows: EAQVTQNPRYLITVTGKKLTVTCSQNMNHEYMSWYRQDPGLGLRQIYYSMNVEVTDKGDVPEGYKVSRKEKRNFPLILESPSPNQTSLYFCASSSSWDRNEKLFFGSGTQLSVL.

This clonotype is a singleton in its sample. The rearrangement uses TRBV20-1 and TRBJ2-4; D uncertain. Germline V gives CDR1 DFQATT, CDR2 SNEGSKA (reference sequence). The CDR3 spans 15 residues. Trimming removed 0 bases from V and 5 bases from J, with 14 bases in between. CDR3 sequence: CSARDREMGQNIQYF. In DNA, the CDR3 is TGCAGTGCTAGAGACCGAGAGATGGGCCAAAACATTCAGTACTTC.

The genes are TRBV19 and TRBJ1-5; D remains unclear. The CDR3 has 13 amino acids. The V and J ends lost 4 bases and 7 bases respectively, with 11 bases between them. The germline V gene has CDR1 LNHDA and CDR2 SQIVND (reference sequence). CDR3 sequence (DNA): TGTGCCAGTAGTAGAGGAGTGGACCAGCCCCAGCATTTT. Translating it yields CASSRGVDQPQHF.

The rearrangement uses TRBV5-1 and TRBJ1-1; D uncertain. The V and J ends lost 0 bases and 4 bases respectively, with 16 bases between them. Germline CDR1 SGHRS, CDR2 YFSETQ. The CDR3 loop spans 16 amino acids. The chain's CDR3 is CASSLASGSMGTEAFF. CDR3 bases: TGCGCCAGCAGCTTGGCCAGCGGGTCCATGGGCACTGAAGCTTTCTTT.

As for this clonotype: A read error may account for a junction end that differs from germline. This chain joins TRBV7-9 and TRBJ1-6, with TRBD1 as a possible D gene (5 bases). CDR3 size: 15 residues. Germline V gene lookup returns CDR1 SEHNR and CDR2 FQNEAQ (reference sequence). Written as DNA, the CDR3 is TGCGCCAGCAGCTTGGATCCAGGGAATAATTCACCCCTCCACTTT. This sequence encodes CASSLDPGNNSPLHF.

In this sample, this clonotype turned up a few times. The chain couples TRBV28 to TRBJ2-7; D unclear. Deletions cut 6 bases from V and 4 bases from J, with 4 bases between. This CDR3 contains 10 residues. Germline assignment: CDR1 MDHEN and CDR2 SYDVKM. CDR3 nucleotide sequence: TGTGCCAGCAGGTATTACGAGCAGTACTTC. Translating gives CASRYYEQYF.

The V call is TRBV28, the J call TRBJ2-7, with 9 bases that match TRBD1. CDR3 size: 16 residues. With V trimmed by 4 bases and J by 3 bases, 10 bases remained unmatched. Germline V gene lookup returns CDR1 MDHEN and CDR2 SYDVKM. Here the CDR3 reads CASSSPTGQGFYEQYF. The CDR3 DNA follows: TGTGCCAGCAGTTCACCAACGGGACAGGGTTTCTACGAGCAGTACTTC.

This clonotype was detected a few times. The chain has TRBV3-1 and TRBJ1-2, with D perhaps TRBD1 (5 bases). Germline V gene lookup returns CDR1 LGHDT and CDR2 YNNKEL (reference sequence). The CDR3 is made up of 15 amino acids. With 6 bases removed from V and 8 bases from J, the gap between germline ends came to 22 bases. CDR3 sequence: CASSPLGAGIKGYTF. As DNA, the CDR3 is TGTGCCAGCAGTCCGCTGGGCGCAGGGATCAAAGGCTACACCTTC.

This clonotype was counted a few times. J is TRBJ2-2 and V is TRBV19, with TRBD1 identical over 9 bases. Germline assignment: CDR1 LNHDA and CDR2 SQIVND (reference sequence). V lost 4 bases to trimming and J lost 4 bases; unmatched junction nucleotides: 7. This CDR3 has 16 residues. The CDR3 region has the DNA TGTGCCAGTAGTAAGTCCGGGACAGGGTCCACCGGGGAGCTGTTTTTT. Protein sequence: CASSKSGTGSTGELFF.

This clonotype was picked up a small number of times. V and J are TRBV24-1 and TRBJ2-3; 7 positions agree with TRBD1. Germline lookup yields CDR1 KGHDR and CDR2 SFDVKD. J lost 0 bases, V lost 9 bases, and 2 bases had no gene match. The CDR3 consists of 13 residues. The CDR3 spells CATEGASTDTQYF. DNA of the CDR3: TGTGCCACCGAGGGGGCTAGCACAGATACGCAGTATTTT.

The CDR3 sequence: CASSPLGLAIEQFF. The CDR3 DNA follows: TGTGCCAGCAGCCCACTCGGACTAGCCATTGAGCAGTTCTTC. V usage is TRBV11-2 and J usage is TRBJ2-1, with TRBD2 matching 8 bases. Germline V CDR1 and CDR2: SGHAT, FQNNGV. Trimming at V came to 5 bases and at J to 9 bases, leaving 9 bases not matched to a gene. The CDR3 length is 14 residues.

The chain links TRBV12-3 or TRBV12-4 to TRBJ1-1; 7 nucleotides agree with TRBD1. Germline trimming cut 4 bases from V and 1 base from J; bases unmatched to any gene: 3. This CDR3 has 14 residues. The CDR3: CASSWYRGNTEAFF. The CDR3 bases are TGTGCCAGCAGTTGGTACAGGGGGAACACTGAAGCTTTCTTT.

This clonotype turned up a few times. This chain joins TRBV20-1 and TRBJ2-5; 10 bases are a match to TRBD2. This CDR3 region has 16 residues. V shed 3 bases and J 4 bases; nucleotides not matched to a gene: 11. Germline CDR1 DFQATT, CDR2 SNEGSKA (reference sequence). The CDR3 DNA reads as TGCAGTGCTAGGGCGAGCGGGAGGGCAGCGGCAGAGACCCAGTACTTC. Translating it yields CSARASGRAAAETQYF.

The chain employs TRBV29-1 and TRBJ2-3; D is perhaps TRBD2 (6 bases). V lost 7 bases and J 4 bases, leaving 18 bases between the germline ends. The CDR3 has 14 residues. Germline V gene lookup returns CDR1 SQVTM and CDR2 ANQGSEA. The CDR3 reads CSARRREVADTQYF. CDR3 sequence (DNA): TGCAGCGCTCGTCGGCGGGAAGTCGCAGATACGCAGTATTTT.

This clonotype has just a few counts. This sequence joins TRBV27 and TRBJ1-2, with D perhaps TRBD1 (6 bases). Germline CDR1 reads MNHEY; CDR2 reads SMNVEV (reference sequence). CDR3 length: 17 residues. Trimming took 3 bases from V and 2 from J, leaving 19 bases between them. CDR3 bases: TGTGCCAGCAGTTTGTTAGGGGACCAGGGGAACAACTATGGCTACACCTTC. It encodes CASSLLGDQGNNYGYTF.

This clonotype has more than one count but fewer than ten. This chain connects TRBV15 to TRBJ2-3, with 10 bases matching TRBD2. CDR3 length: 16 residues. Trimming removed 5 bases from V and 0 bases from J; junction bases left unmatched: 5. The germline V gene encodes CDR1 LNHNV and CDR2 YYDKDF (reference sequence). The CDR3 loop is CATSGGTSASTDTQYF. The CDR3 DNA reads TGTGCCACCAGCGGCGGGACTAGCGCTAGCACAGATACGCAGTATTTT.

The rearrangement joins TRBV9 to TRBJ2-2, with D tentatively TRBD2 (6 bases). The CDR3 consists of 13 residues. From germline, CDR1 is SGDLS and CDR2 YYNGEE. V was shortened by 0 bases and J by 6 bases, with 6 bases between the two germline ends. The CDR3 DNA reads TGTGCCAGCAGCGTAGGACTAGCCGGGGAGCTGTTTTTT. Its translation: CASSVGLAGELFF.